The present T cell receptor beta chain was sequenced within a study of blood T cells in healthy people across ages. The CDR3 totals 15 residues. V was shortened by 0 bases and J by 1 base, with 10 bases between the two germline ends. The germline V gene has CDR1 SGHRS and CDR2 YFSETQ. Together with a sample-barcoded 5' primer, a J-beta primer mix was included in a second PCR lasting about 7 to 11 cycles. TCRdb used MiXCR to reprocess the 5' RACE reads, holding one entry per CDR3 protein. The repertoire includes 1.5 million or so distinct CDR3 sequences, approximately 42% of them detected once, and under 5% sits in the top ten. This clonotype has a handful of counts.

Source material: blood. The clonotype comes from a young woman in good health. The chain has TRBV5-1 and TRBJ2-5; no clear D gene. The CDR3 sequence is CASSLGPGRQETQYF. DNA for the CDR3: TGCGCCAGCAGCTTGGGACCCGGGCGCCAAGAGACCCAGTACTTC.